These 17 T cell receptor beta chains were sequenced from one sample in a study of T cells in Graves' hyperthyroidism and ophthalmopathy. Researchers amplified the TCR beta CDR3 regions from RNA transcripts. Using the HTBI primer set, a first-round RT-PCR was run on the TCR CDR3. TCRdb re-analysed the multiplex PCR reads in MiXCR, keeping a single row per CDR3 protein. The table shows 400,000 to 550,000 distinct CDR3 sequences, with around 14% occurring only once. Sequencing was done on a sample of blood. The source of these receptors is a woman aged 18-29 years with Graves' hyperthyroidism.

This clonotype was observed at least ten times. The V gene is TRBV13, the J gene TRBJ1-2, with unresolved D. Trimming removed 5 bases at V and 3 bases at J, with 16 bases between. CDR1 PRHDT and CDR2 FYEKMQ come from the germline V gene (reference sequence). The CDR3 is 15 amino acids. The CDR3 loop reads CASSPSQTRDYGYTF. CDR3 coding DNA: TGTGCCAGCAGCCCATCACAGACAAGGGACTATGGCTACACCTTC.

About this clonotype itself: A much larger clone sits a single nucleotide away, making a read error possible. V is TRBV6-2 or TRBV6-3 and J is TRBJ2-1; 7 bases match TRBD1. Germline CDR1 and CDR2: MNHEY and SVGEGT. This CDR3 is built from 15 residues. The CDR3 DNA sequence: TGTGCCATCAGTTTCCGGGACAGAATTTACAATGAGCAGTTCTTC. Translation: CAISFRDRIYNEQFF.

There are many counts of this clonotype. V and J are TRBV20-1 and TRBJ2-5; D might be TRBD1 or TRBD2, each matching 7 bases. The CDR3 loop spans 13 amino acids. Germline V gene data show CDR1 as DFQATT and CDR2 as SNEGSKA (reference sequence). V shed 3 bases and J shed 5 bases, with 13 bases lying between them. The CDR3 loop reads CSASGQGGETQYF. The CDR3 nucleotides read TGCAGTGCTAGCGGTCAGGGGGGGGAGACCCAGTACTTC.

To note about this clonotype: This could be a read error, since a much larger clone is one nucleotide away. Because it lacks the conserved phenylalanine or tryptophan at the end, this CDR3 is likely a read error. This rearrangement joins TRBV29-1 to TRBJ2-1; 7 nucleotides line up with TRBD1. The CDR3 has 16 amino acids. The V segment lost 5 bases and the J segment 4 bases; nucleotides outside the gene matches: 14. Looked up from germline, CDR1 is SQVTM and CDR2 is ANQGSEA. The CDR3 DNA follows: TGCAGCGTTCGCACTTCCGGGACAGAGGGTTACAATGAGCAGTTCCTC. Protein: CSVRTSGTEGYNEQFL.

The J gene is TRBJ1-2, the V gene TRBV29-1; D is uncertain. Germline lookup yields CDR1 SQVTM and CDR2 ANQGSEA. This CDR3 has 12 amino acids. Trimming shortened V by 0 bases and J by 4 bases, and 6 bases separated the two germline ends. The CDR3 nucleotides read TGCAGCGTTGAAGAGGGGAGCTATGGCTACACCTTC. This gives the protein CSVEEGSYGYTF.

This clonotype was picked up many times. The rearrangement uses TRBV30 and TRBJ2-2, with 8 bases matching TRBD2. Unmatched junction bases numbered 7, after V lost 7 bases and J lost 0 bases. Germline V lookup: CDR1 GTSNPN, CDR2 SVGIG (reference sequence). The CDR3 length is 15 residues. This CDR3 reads CASKTTSANTGELFF. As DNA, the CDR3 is TGTGCCTCGAAGACGACTAGCGCGAACACCGGGGAGCTGTTTTTT.

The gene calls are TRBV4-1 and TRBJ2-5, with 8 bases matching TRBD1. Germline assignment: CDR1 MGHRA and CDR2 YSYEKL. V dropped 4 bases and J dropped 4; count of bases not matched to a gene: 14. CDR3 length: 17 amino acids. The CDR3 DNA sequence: TGCGCCAGCAGCCGAAGGGGCCAGGGGGCTAGAGGAGAGACCCAGTACTTC. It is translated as CASSRRGQGARGETQYF.

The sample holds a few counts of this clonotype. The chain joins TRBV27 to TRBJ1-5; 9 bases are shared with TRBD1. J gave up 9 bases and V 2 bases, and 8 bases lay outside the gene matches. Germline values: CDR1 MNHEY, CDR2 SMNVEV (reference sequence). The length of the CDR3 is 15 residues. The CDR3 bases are TGTGCCAGCAGTTTAGAAGGGACAGGGCATCGGCCCCAGCATTTT. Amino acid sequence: CASSLEGTGHRPQHF.

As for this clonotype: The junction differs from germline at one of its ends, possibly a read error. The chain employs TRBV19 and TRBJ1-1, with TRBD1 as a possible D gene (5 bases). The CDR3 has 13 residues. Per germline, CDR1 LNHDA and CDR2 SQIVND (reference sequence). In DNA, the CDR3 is TGTGCCGGTAGTTTCACAGGGAACACTGAAGCTTTCTTT. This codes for CAGSFTGNTEAFF. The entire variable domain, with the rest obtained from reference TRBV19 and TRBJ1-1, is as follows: DGGITQSPKYLFRKEGQNVTLSCEQNLNHDAMYWYRQDPGQGLRLIYYSQIVNDFQKGDIAEGYSVSREKKESFPLTVTSAQKNPTAFYLCAGSFTGNTEAFFGQGTRLTVV.

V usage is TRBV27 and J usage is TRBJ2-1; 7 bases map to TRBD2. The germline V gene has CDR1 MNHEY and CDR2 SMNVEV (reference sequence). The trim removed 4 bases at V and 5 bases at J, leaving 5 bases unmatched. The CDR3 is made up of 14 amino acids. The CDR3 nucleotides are TGTGCCAGCAGTTGGAGCGGGGCTAACAATGAGCAGTTCTTC. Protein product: CASSWSGANNEQFF.

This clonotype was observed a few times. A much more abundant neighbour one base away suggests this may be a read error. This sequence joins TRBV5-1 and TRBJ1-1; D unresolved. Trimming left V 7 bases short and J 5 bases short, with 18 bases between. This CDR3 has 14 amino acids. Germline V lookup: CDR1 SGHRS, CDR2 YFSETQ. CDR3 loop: CASGSQREGTEAFF. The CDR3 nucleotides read TGCGCCAGCGGCTCACAGCGGGAAGGGACTGAAGCTTTCTTT.

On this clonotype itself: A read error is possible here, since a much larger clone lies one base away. The CDR3 bases are TGTGCCAGTAGCCTCGGTCCCTCCGGCTCTGGAAACACCATGTATTTT. Residues: CASSLGPSGSGNTMYF. The rearrangement uses TRBV19 and TRBJ1-3; D not certain. Germline V gene lookup returns CDR1 LNHDA and CDR2 SQIVND (reference sequence). The CDR3 is 16 amino acids.

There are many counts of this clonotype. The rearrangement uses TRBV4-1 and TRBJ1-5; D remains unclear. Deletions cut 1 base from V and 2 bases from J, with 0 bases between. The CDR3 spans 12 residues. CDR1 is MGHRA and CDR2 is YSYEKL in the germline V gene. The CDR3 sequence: CASSQGNQPQHF. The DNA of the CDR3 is TGCGCCAGCAGCCAAGGCAATCAGCCCCAGCATTTT.

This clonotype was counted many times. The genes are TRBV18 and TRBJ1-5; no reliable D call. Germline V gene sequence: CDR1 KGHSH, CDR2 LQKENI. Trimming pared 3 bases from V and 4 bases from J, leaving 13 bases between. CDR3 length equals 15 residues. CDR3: CASSPRPDGNQPQHF. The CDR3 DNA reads TGTGCCAGCTCACCGAGACCGGACGGTAATCAGCCCCAGCATTTT.

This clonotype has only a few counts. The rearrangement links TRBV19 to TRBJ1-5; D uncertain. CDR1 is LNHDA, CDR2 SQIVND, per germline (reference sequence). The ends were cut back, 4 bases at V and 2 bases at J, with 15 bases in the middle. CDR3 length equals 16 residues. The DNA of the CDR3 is TGTGCCAGTAGTACCTCGGGGAGAGTTGGCAATCAGCCCCAGCATTTT. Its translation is CASSTSGRVGNQPQHF.

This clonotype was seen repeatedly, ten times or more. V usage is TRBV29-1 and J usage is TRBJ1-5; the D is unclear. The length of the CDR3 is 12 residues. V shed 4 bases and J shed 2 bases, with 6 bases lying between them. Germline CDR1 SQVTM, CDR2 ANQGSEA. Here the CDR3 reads CSVAQGNQPQHF. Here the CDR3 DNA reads TGCAGCGTTGCGCAAGGCAATCAGCCCCAGCATTTT.

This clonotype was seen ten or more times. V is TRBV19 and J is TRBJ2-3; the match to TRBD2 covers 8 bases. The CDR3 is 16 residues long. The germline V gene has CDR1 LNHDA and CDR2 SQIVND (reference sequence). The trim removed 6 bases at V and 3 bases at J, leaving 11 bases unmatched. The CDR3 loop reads CASSPGGAGGTDTQYF. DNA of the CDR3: TGTGCCAGTAGCCCCGGTGGTGCGGGAGGTACAGATACGCAGTATTTT. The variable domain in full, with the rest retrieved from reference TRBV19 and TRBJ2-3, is DGGITQSPKYLFRKEGQNVTLSCEQNLNHDAMYWYRQDPGQGLRLIYYSQIVNDFQKGDIAEGYSVSREKKESFPLTVTSAQKNPTAFYLCASSPGGAGGTDTQYFGPGTRLTVL.